The clone carrying this T cell receptor (beta chain) occurred a few times. Its antigen remains unknown. The data originate from a study of immune cell composition in non-small cell lung cancer. Overall study context: Histologic subtype was mainly adenocarcinoma or squamous cell carcinoma. Whole-study findings and limits: Lung adenocarcinomas had lower top 10 clone scores and clonality than squamous tumours. Clones >0.5% enriched in tumour were rarer in adenocarcinoma (around 33%) than squamous (around 75%). TIL tumour reactivity correlated with maximal tumour-associated clone frequency in adenocarcinoma.

Only in-frame clones appear in the TCRdb table, and some are missing; sequencing was by immunoSEQ multiplex PCR. Of around 9,100 clones listed, approximately 76% were seen once; the top ten hold around 9.9%. Sequencing was performed on lung tumor tissue. The receptor was derived from a human donor with non-small cell lung cancer.

The CDR3, as DNA: TGTGCCAGCTCCCAAAGTGGGGGACTTACTGAAGCTTTCTTT. As protein: CASSQSGGLTEAFF. This chain joins TRBV18 and TRBJ1-1; maybe TRBD1 (5 bases). The germline V and J ends were trimmed by 6 bases and 5 bases, with 16 bases remaining between them. Germline-derived CDR1 and CDR2 are KGHSH and LQKENI. CDR3 size: 14 residues.